One and the same sample provided the 27 T cell receptor beta chains below, sequenced in a study of T cell responses to AZD1222 COVID-19 vaccine. Here immunoSEQ multiplex PCR was the method, and the copy in TCRdb shows in-frame clones only, minus some. Among some 150,000 clones listed, around 92% were seen once. Sequencing was performed on peripheral blood, taken on day 0 of AZD1222 vaccination. The receptors come from an adult in good health.

CDR3 nucleotide sequence: TGTGCCAGCAGCTTAGCACGTGAAAAACTGTTTTTT. It yields the protein CASSLAREKLFF. V gene TRBV5-8 combines with J gene TRBJ1-4; D is unresolved. V was pared by 2 bases and J by 7 bases, with 6 bases between. The CDR3 totals 12 residues. CDR1 is SGHTS, CDR2 YDEGEE, per germline.

The chain links TRBV30 to TRBJ2-7; no reliable D call. The CDR3 runs 15 residues. V was clipped by 4 bases and J by 3 bases, with 19 bases between them. The germline CDR1 and CDR2 sequences are GTSNPN and SVGIG (reference sequence). CDR3 protein: CAWKAPGTLIYEQYF. The DNA for the CDR3 is TGTGCCTGGAAGGCCCCGGGTACCCTAATCTACGAGCAGTACTTC.

The sample holds one count of this clone. The chain employs TRBV9 and TRBJ2-2; TRBD1 aligns across 8 bases. Germline CDR1 and CDR2: SGDLS and YYNGEE. V shed 6 bases and J 1 base; nucleotides not matched to a gene: 5. The CDR3 contains 15 residues. CDR3 region: CASTQGQGNTGELFF. In DNA form, the CDR3 reads TGTGCCAGCACCCAAGGACAGGGGAACACCGGGGAGCTGTTTTTT.

The V gene is TRBV7-2, the J gene TRBJ1-1; 7 nucleotides align to TRBD1. This CDR3 contains 14 residues. J was trimmed by 6 bases and V by 5 bases; bases with no gene match: 9. CDR1 and CDR2 (germline): SGHTA, FQGNSA. The CDR3 DNA is TGTGCCAGCAGCCGGGGACAGTATTGGGCTGAAGCTTTCTTT. Encoded protein: CASSRGQYWAEAFF.

CDR3 loop: CATSDAGGPYEQYF. CDR3 sequence (DNA): TGTGCCACCAGTGACGCGGGGGGGCCCTACGAGCAGTACTTC. V and J are TRBV24-1 and TRBJ2-7; 9 positions match TRBD2. Trimming at V came to 4 bases and at J to 2 bases, leaving 2 bases not matched to a gene. The CDR3 has 14 residues. Per germline, CDR1 KGHDR and CDR2 SFDVKD.

This chain joins TRBV2 and TRBJ2-3; the match to TRBD2 covers 7 bases. The V gene's germline CDR1 is SNHLY and CDR2 FYNNEI. The CDR3 runs 14 residues. Trimming at V came to 6 bases and at J to 2 bases, leaving 5 bases not matched to a gene. This CDR3 reads CASRGTMSTDTQYF. CDR3 nucleotide sequence: TGTGCCAGCAGGGGGACTATGTCCACAGATACGCAGTATTTT.

The chain carries TRBV18 and TRBJ2-5, with 10 bases that match TRBD2. Losses at the gene ends were 6 bases for V and 5 bases for J; bases not matched to a gene: 12. CDR3 length: 16 amino acids. Germline V lookup: CDR1 KGHSH, CDR2 LQKENI. The DNA for the CDR3 is TGTGCCAGCTCCCTCAGCGGGGGGGGTCTCGGTGAGACCCAGTACTTC. It specifies CASSLSGGGLGETQYF.

This clone has a handful of counts. The sample contains more than one DNA sequence encoding this CDR3. This sequence joins TRBV12-3 or TRBV12-4 and TRBJ1-2; TRBD1 matches at 7 bases. CDR3 size: 13 residues. With V trimmed by 3 bases and J by 8 bases, 6 bases remained unmatched. The CDR3 here is CASSFGQGEGYTF. The CDR3, as DNA: TGTGCCAGCAGTTTTGGCCAGGGGGAAGGCTACACCTTC.

This chain links TRBV28 with TRBJ1-1; D is unclear. CDR3 size: 14 residues. Germline values: CDR1 MDHEN, CDR2 SYDVKM. Trimming pared 3 bases from V and 1 base from J, leaving 9 bases between. The CDR3, as DNA: TGTGCCAGCAGTTTGGAGACAAGGAACACTGAAGCTTTCTTT. Amino acid sequence: CASSLETRNTEAFF.

The J gene is TRBJ1-6, the V gene TRBV7-2, with a possible D match to TRBD1 (6 bases). The CDR3 totals 14 residues. Trimming left V 2 bases short and J 9 bases short, with 11 bases between. Germline CDR1 SGHTA, CDR2 FQGNSA. CDR3 protein: CASSLNQGISPLHF. CDR3 in DNA: TGTGCCAGCAGCTTAAATCAGGGGATTTCACCCCTCCACTTT.

The V call is TRBV6-6, the J call TRBJ1-1; D not certain. From germline, CDR1 is MNHNY and CDR2 SVGAGI (reference sequence). The CDR3 runs to 12 residues. V shed 6 bases and J shed 7 bases, with 12 bases lying between them. In nucleotides, the CDR3 is TGTGCCAGCAGCTACGTAGTGGGTGAAGCTTTCTTT. Protein: CASSYVVGEAFF.

The V and J genes are TRBV5-1 and TRBJ2-1; 8 bases match TRBD2. Trimming removed 0 bases from V and 7 bases from J; junction bases left unmatched: 3. Germline V lookup: CDR1 SGHRS, CDR2 YFSETQ. The CDR3 sequence is 14 residues long. CDR3 coding DNA: TGCGCCAGCAGCTTGGCCGGGGGGGCAAATGAGCAGTTCTTC. It codes for CASSLAGGANEQFF.

The J gene is TRBJ1-1, the V gene TRBV6-4; no clear D gene. This CDR3 has 13 amino acids. The germline V gene has CDR1 MRHNA and CDR2 SNTAGT. Between the trimmed V and J ends, which lost 6 bases and 4 bases, there was a span of 12 bases. The CDR3 sequence is CASRERDSTEAFF. CDR3 bases: TGTGCCAGCAGAGAAAGAGATAGCACTGAAGCTTTCTTT.

The chain has TRBV10-3 and TRBJ1-2, with a possible D match to TRBD1 (5 bases). The CDR3 is 15 residues long. Germline V gene data show CDR1 as ENHRY and CDR2 as SYGVKD. V lost 3 bases to trimming and J lost 7 bases, with 18 bases between them. The CDR3 DNA is TGTGCCATCAGTGACTCGAGGGGAGGGGAGCGTGGCTACACCTTC. Its protein product is CAISDSRGGERGYTF.

In DNA form, the CDR3 reads TGCGCCAGCAGTCTCCGGGACAGGGGGTACGAGCAGTACTTC. Translation gives CASSLRDRGYEQYF. The chain carries TRBV23-1 and TRBJ2-7; TRBD1 agrees at 11 bases. TRBV23-1 is reported as an ORF; its role is uncertain. The length of the CDR3 is 14 residues. The ends lost 4 bases at V and 4 bases at J; junction bases unmatched: 3.

The chain employs TRBV11-3 and TRBJ1-1, with D unclear. Trimming took 1 base from V and 0 from J, leaving 6 bases between them. CDR3 length equals 14 residues. CDR1 is SGHNT and CDR2 is YENEEA in the germline V gene. Here the CDR3 DNA reads TGTGCCAGCAGCTTAGGCTCTATGAACACTGAAGCTTTCTTT. Its protein is CASSLGSMNTEAFF.

This rearrangement joins TRBV7-2 to TRBJ1-3; D unresolved. The CDR3 runs to 13 residues. Between the trimmed V and J ends, which lost 8 bases and 0 bases, there was a span of 8 bases. Germline V CDR1 and CDR2: SGHTA, FQGNSA. DNA of the CDR3: TGTGCCAGCGGGCGATACTCTGGAAACACCATATATTTT. It yields the protein CASGRYSGNTIYF.

V usage is TRBV30 and J usage is TRBJ1-1; D unresolved. CDR3 length: 11 amino acids. Germline CDR1 GTSNPN, CDR2 SVGIG (reference sequence). The germline V and J ends were trimmed by 4 bases and 11 bases, with 14 bases remaining between them. CDR3 bases: TGTGCCTGGACCCGCCCCTTGGCGGCTTTCTTT. Its translation: CAWTRPLAAFF. Drawing the rest from reference TRBV30 and TRBJ1-1, the complete variable domain is SQTIHQWPATLVQPVGSPLSLECTVEGTSNPNLYWYRQAAGRGLQLLFYSVGIGQISSEVPQNLSASRPQDRQFILSSKKLLLSDSGFYLCAWTRPLAAFFGQGTRLTVV.

This chain joins TRBV6-5 and TRBJ1-2; possible D gene TRBD1, 5 bases. V was pared by 2 bases and J by 2 bases, with 12 bases between. This CDR3 is built from 15 residues. Germline V lookup: CDR1 MNHEY, CDR2 SVGAGI. The CDR3 DNA sequence: TGTGCCAGCAGTTACACCGGGACTGAGAACTATGGCTACACCTTC. This codes for CASSYTGTENYGYTF.

The J gene is TRBJ2-7, the V gene TRBV30, with 9 bases matching TRBD1. The V segment lost 1 base and the J segment 0 bases; nucleotides outside the gene matches: 4. Germline V gene data show CDR1 as GTSNPN and CDR2 as SVGIG (reference sequence). The CDR3 extends over 15 amino acids. The CDR3 DNA reads TGTGCCTGGAGTGCGGGGACAGGGCCCTCCTACGAGCAGTACTTC. Translated, it gives CAWSAGTGPSYEQYF.

CDR3 sequence: CASSSSLGETQYF. In nucleotides, the CDR3 is TGTGCCAGCAGCTCCAGCCTCGGGGAGACCCAGTACTTC. The V call is TRBV7-2, the J call TRBJ2-5, with D hard to call. The germline CDR1 and CDR2 sequences are SGHTA and FQGNSA. The CDR3 covers 13 residues. Trimming left V 4 bases short and J 5 bases short, with 11 bases between.

The chain carries TRBV28 and TRBJ1-2; D unclear. Germline CDR1 and CDR2: MDHEN and SYDVKM. The CDR3 consists of 13 residues. V lost 10 bases and J lost 5, with 17 bases in between. CDR3 bases: TGTGCCATCGCTCCAGCACTCAAATATGGCTACACCTTC. Amino acids: CAIAPALKYGYTF.

The chain recombines TRBV15 with TRBJ1-2; the D gene is possibly TRBD1 (5 bases). Per germline, CDR1 LNHNV and CDR2 YYDKDF (reference sequence). V was shortened by 5 bases and J by 4 bases, with 14 bases between the two germline ends. The CDR3 is 14 amino acids. In nucleotides, the CDR3 is TGTGCCACCAGCGAGAAAAGAGGGACCTATGGCTACACCTTC. Translating it yields CATSEKRGTYGYTF. Full variable domain (remainder filled in from reference TRBV15 and TRBJ1-2): DAMVIQNPRYQVTQFGKPVTLSCSQTLNHNVMYWYQQKSSQAPKLLFHYYDKDFNNEADTPDNFQSRRPNTSFCFLDIRSPGLGDTAMYLCATSEKRGTYGYTFGSGTRLTVV.

The chain joins TRBV10-3 to TRBJ2-1; 13 nucleotides match TRBD2. V shed 2 bases and J 7 bases; nucleotides not matched to a gene: 8. Germline V gene data show CDR1 as ENHRY and CDR2 as SYGVKD. CDR3 length equals 17 residues. CDR3 loop: CAISERTGTSGANEQFF. CDR3 nucleotide sequence: TGTGCCATCAGTGAGAGGACCGGGACTAGCGGGGCTAATGAGCAGTTCTTC.

The chain couples TRBV27 to TRBJ1-4; D possibly corresponds to TRBD1 (6 bases). The V and J ends lost 3 bases and 14 bases respectively, with 13 bases between them. Germline CDR1 MNHEY, CDR2 SMNVEV (reference sequence). This CDR3 is built from 12 residues. The CDR3 loop reads CASSFPGQPLFF. The CDR3 DNA sequence: TGTGCCAGCAGTTTCCCAGGACAGCCCCTGTTTTTT.

The V and J genes are TRBV27 and TRBJ2-1; 7 bases match TRBD2. Trimming took 0 bases from V and 4 from J; bases not matched to a gene: 6. Germline V gene sequence: CDR1 MNHEY, CDR2 SMNVEV (reference sequence). The CDR3 consists of 16 residues. CDR3 nucleotides: TGTGCCAGCAGTTTATCCCCCGGACTAGAATACAATGAGCAGTTCTTC. As protein: CASSLSPGLEYNEQFF.

The J gene is TRBJ1-6, the V gene TRBV19; D is perhaps TRBD1 (6 bases). CDR3 size: 14 residues. Trimming shortened V by 5 bases and J by 14 bases, and 19 bases separated the two germline ends. Germline assignment: CDR1 LNHDA and CDR2 SQIVND (reference sequence). The CDR3 nucleotides read TGTGCCAGTAGTGTCTCGGGACAATTGGGCGCCCTCCACTTT. Translation: CASSVSGQLGALHF.